One sample yielded the 6 T cell receptor beta chains listed below, sequenced in a study of Tregs in tolerant kidney transplant recipients. Assay used: immunoSEQ multiplex PCR; TCRdb lists only in-frame clones, some missing. Altogether some 65,000 clones are present, 65% to 85% being singletons, with the ten largest covering about 4%. Sequencing was performed on CD4+ T cells from blood. The receptor source for this set is a human donor in good health.

The chain carries TRBV11-2 and TRBJ2-7, with 8 nucleotides matching TRBD2. This CDR3 region has 15 residues. Germline V gives CDR1 SGHAT, CDR2 FQNNGV. The junction had 11 bases not matched to a gene; V was cut back by 5 bases and J by 5 bases. DNA for the CDR3: TGTGCCAGCAGCAACCCGGGACTAGATTCACACGAGCAGTACTTC. Amino acid sequence: CASSNPGLDSHEQYF.

This sequence joins TRBV6-5 and TRBJ1-2, with 9 bases aligning to TRBD1. CDR3 size: 16 residues. Germline assignment: CDR1 MNHEY and CDR2 SVGAGI. The V and J ends lost 2 bases and 5 bases, in that order; junction bases with no gene match: 9. The CDR3 sequence is CASSYADRGGVYGYTF. Written as DNA, the CDR3 is TGTGCCAGCAGTTACGCGGACAGGGGAGGGGTTTATGGCTACACCTTC.

The V call is TRBV2, the J call TRBJ2-1; D is possibly TRBD2 (6 bases). The germline CDR1 and CDR2 sequences are SNHLY and FYNNEI. This CDR3 is built from 14 residues. The ends were cut back, 6 bases at V and 6 bases at J, with 15 bases in the middle. CDR3 nucleotide sequence: TGTGCCAGCAGGTCGGGACTCTTTTTCAATGAGCAGTTCTTC. This gives the protein CASRSGLFFNEQFF. The full variable domain, with the rest looked up from reference TRBV2 and TRBJ2-1, is EPEVTQTPSHQVTQMGQEVILRCVPISNHLYFYWYRQILGQKVEFLVSFYNNEISEKSEIFDDQFSVERPDGSNFTLKIRSTKLEDSAMYFCASRSGLFFNEQFFGPGTRLTVL.

The genes are TRBV11-3 and TRBJ2-3; 12 bases map to TRBD2. Germline V gene lookup returns CDR1 SGHNT and CDR2 YENEEA. V was clipped by 8 bases and J by 4 bases; unmatched bases: 4. The CDR3 consists of 14 residues. CDR3 loop: CASGGLAGPDTQYF. For the CDR3, the DNA is TGTGCCAGCGGCGGACTAGCGGGACCAGATACGCAGTATTTT.

The rearrangement uses TRBV11-3 and TRBJ2-7, with D possibly being TRBD2 (5 bases). V lost 3 bases to trimming and J lost 9 bases, with 12 bases between them. The CDR3 runs 12 residues. The V gene's germline CDR1 is SGHNT and CDR2 YENEEA. The chain's CDR3 is CASSFKDSTQYF. The CDR3 bases are TGTGCCAGCAGCTTTAAGGACTCGACGCAGTACTTC.

This chain links TRBV7-2 with TRBJ2-1; no clear D gene. With 3 bases removed from V and 7 bases from J, the gap between germline ends came to 16 bases. Germline V gene data show CDR1 as SGHTA and CDR2 as FQGNSA. This CDR3 region has 15 residues. The chain's CDR3 is CASSFTPSGKNEQFF. DNA of the CDR3: TGTGCCAGCAGCTTTACCCCTTCCGGTAAGAATGAGCAGTTCTTC.